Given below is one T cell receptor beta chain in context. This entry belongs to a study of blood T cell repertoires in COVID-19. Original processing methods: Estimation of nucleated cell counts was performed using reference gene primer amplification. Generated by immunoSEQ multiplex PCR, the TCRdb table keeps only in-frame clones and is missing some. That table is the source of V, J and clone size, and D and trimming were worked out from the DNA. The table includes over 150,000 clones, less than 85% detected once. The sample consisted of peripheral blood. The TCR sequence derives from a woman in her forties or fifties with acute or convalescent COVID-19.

The CDR3 DNA reads as TGTGCCAGCAGCGCCGGGACAGCACAAGAGACCCAGTACTTC. Encoded protein: CASSAGTAQETQYF. The chain uses TRBV5-8 and TRBJ2-5; 7 positions match TRBD1. The CDR3 has 14 amino acids. Germline values: CDR1 SGHTS, CDR2 YDEGEE. The V and J ends lost 4 bases and 2 bases, in that order; junction bases with no gene match: 5.